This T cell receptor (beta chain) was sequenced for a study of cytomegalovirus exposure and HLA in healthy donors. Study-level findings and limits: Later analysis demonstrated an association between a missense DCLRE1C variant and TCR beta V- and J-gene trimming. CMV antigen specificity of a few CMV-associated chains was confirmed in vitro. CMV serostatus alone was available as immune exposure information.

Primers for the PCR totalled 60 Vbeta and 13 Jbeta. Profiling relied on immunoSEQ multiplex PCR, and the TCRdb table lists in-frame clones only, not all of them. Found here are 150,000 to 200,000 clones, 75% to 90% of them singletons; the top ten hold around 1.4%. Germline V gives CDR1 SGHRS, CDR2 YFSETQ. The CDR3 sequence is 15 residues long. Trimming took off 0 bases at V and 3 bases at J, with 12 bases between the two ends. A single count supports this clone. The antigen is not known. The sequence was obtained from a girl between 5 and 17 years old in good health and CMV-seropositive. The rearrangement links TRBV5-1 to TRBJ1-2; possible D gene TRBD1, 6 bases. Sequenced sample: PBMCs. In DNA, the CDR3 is TGCGCCAGCAGCTTGGATGGGGGCTCTTACTATGGCTACACCTTC. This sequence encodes CASSLDGGSYYGYTF.